This entry lists 6 T cell receptor beta chains sequenced from one sample in a study of Ad26.COV2.S vaccination and SARS-CoV-2 variants. Using immunoSEQ multiplex PCR, the repertoire was profiled, and TCRdb retains in-frame clones only, with some absent. The top ten clones hold 9% to 15% of a sample with fewer than 500,000 clones, 75% to 95% of them seen once. Regarding treatment: 15 to 20 received Ad26.COV2.S at low or high dose, single or two shots; 5 received placebo; per-sample allocation not given. It was on day 63 after the first vaccine or placebo injection that samples were taken. The sequencing here drew on peripheral blood, taken in a trial of Ad26.COV2.S vaccine versus placebo. The receptors originated from a person aged 18 to 59 who received the Ad26.COV2.S COVID-19 vaccine or a placebo.

This clone was counted once. The rearrangement uses TRBV5-1 and TRBJ2-3, with TRBD2 identical over 14 bases. The V segment lost 4 bases and the J segment 0 bases; nucleotides outside the gene matches: 4. Germline lookup yields CDR1 SGHRS and CDR2 YFSETQ. The CDR3 spans 17 residues. The CDR3 DNA is TGCGCCAGCAGCCCCGGGACTAGCGGGGGTAGCACAGATACGCAGTATTTT. This encodes CASSPGTSGGSTDTQYF.

The rearrangement joins TRBV6-5 to TRBJ1-1, with D possibly TRBD1 on 5 matching bases. The CDR3 extends over 16 amino acids. Germline values: CDR1 MNHEY, CDR2 SVGAGI. Trimming took 3 bases from V and 4 from J, leaving 18 bases between them. The CDR3 nucleotides read TGTGCCAGCAGTTATTTCTCAGGAGTGGGGGGCACTGAAGCTTTCTTT. Translating it yields CASSYFSGVGGTEAFF.

CDR3 region: CAISESVGMMNTEAFF. CDR3 nucleotides: TGTGCCATCAGTGAGTCGGTAGGGATGATGAACACTGAAGCTTTCTTT. The chain employs TRBV10-3 and TRBJ1-1, with D uncertain. This CDR3 has 16 amino acids. The germline CDR1 and CDR2 sequences are ENHRY and SYGVKD. V lost 0 bases and J 0 bases, leaving 11 bases between the germline ends.

This chain connects TRBV9 to TRBJ2-1, with D hard to call. CDR1 is SGDLS and CDR2 is YYNGEE in the germline V gene. The CDR3 has 15 residues. V lost 4 bases, J lost 0 bases, and 11 bases lay in between. CDR3 DNA: TGTGCCAGCAGCCCCTCGTATAGCTCCTACAATGAGCAGTTCTTC. It encodes CASSPSYSSYNEQFF.

V gene TRBV11-2 combines with J gene TRBJ2-3; D remains unclear. V lost 5 bases to trimming and J lost 0 bases, with 3 bases between them. The CDR3 totals 12 residues. CDR1 is SGHAT and CDR2 is FQNNGV in the germline V gene. The CDR3: CASSRSTDTQYF. CDR3 DNA: TGTGCCAGCAGCCGGAGCACAGATACGCAGTATTTT. The entire variable domain, with the rest obtained from reference TRBV11-2 and TRBJ2-3, is as follows: EAGVAQSPRYKIIEKRQSVAFWCNPISGHATLYWYQQILGQGPKLLIQFQNNGVVDDSQLPKDRFSAERLKGVDSTLKIQPAKLEDSAVYLCASSRSTDTQYFGPGTRLTVL.

This clone was found once. The genes are TRBV28 and TRBJ2-1; D unresolved. Germline values: CDR1 MDHEN, CDR2 SYDVKM. This CDR3 is 15 amino acids long. The ends were cut back, 5 bases at V and 6 bases at J, with 17 bases in the middle. CDR3 nucleotides: TGTGCCAGCAGTGCTTTGGTCGGAACCACCAATGAGCAGTTCTTC. Residues: CASSALVGTTNEQFF.